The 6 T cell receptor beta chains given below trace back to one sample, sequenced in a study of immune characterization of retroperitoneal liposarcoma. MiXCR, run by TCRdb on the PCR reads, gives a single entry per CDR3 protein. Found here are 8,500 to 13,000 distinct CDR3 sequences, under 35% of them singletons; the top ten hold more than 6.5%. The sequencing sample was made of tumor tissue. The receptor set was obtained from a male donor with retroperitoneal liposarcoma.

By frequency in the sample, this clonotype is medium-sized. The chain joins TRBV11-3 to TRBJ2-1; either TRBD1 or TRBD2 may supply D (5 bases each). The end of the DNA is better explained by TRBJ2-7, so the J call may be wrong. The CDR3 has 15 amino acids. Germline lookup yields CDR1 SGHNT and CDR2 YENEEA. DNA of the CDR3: TGTGCCAGCAGCCCCCTGGGGGTATTGAGCTACGAGCAGTACTTC. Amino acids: CASSPLGVLSYEQYF.

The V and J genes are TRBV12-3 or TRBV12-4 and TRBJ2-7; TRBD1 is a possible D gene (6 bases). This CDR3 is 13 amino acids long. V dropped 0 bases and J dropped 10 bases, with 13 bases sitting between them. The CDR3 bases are TGTGCCAGCAGTTTAGCCGGGACAATTGCCCAGTACTTC. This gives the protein CASSLAGTIAQYF.

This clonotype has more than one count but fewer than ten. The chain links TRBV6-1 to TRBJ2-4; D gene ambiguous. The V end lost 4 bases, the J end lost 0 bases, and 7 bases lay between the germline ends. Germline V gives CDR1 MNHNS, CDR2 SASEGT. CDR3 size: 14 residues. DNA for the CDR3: TGTGCCAGCAGTGGCGAGCTAGCCAAAAACATTCAGTACTTC. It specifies CASSGELAKNIQYF.

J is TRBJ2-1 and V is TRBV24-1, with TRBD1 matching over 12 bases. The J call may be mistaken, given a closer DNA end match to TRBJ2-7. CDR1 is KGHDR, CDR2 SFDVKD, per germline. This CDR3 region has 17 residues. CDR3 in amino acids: CATSDLAGQGAYNEQYF. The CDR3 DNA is TGTGCCACCAGTGATTTGGCGGGACAGGGGGCCTACAATGAGCAGTACTTC.

The chain's CDR3 is CASSEVLTGPPDYEQYF. The CDR3 DNA is TGTGCCAGCAGTGAAGTTCTGACAGGGCCTCCTGATTACGAGCAGTACTTC. V is TRBV6-1 and J is TRBJ2-1; 7 bases align to TRBD1. The assigned J gene may be wrong: the sequence end matches TRBJ2-7 better. This CDR3 spans 17 amino acids. Germline V gene sequence: CDR1 MNHNS, CDR2 SASEGT.

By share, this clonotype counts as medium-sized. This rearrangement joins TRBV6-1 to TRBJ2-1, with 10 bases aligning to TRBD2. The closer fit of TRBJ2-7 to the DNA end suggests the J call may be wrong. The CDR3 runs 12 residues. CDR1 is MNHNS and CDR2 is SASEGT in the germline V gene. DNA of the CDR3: TGTGCCAGCGAGCGGGAGGGGTACGAGCAGTACTTC. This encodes CASEREGYEQYF.